These T cell receptor beta chains were read from a single sample in a study of blood T cell repertoires in COVID-19. Profiled with immunoSEQ multiplex PCR; TCRdb holds only in-frame clones, not every one. The top ten hold around 2% of the sample, which has about 270,000 clones, about 88% seen once. The specimen was PBMCs or T cells enriched from blood (not recorded which). These receptors were collected from an older woman in a cohort exposed to, infected with or recovered from COVID-19 (not recorded which). Both conserved end residues are part of each CDR3. A D gene is named only where the DNA matches it firmly.

J	V	D	CDR3
TRBJ2-2	TRBV6-5	-	CASRIRLEGRELFF
TRBJ2-3	TRBV7-3	TRBD2	CASSPYIGGSSDTQYF
TRBJ1-1	TRBV7-8	-	CASILSPQAQAFF
TRBJ2-3	TRBV7-2	-	CASSLGAVLGTDTQYF
TRBJ1-6	TRBV27	-	CASSTGRNSPLHF
TRBJ2-5	TRBV7-2	TRBD2	CASSGSTLAGFRAMETQYF
TRBJ1-2	TRBV28	TRBD1	CASSFLGTGRNYGYTF
TRBJ2-7	TRBV10-2	TRBD2	CASSEFAAGAFPYEQYF
TRBJ2-2	TRBV28	TRBD2	CASSGASGRRGELFF
TRBJ1-3	TRBV19	-	CASLLPGQDSGNTIYF
TRBJ1-1	TRBV11-2	-	CASSSLRNTEAFF
TRBJ2-7	TRBV7-2	-	CASSLDRGYEQYF